This TCR beta chain was recorded in a study of graft-versus-host responses after intestinal transplantation. Overall study: Every recipient had anti-thymocyte globulin induction and 2 to 4 years of tacrolimus plus steroids.

V lost 1 base to trimming and J lost 10 bases, with 11 bases between them. Looked up from germline, CDR1 is LNHDA and CDR2 is SQIVND (reference sequence). This CDR3 contains 13 residues. In the case of this clone: Its antigen is unidentified.

This table comes from immunoSEQ multiplex PCR, and its TCRdb copy is limited to in-frame clones, with some not included. In the table there are about 41,000 clones, roughly 95% of which are singletons. Study-wide results and limits: GvH clone levels peaked in circulation, and this peak was associated with early post-transplant HvG declines. The presence of high graft-versus-host to host-versus-graft clonal ratios in allografts characterized patients with graft-donor T cell macrochimerism. Recipient-marrow GvH clones were detected, some having first appeared in ileum or blood.

The starting material was unstimulated CD8+ T cells sorted from spleen or lymph node cells, obtained before transplant. This chain connects TRBV19 to TRBJ2-1; D remains unclear. The source is a human donor who was the organ donor for an intestinal transplant. DNA of the CDR3: TGTGCCAGTAGTATAGTTGTGGCAGGAGAGCAGTTCTTC. Its translation: CASSIVVAGEQFF.